Presented here are 16 T cell receptor beta chains from one specimen sequenced in a study of blood T cell repertoires in COVID-19. Generated by immunoSEQ multiplex PCR, the TCRdb table keeps only in-frame clones and is missing some. The sample gives 75,000 to 100,000 clones, 87% of which show up once; more than 4.5% is in the top ten. The specimen sequenced was peripheral blood. The source of these receptors is a man between 60 and 75 years old with acute or convalescent COVID-19.

The chain couples TRBV7-2 to TRBJ2-5; 7 bases fit TRBD1. The CDR3 consists of 14 residues. V lost 5 bases, J lost 10 bases, and 13 bases stayed unmatched. Germline-derived CDR1 and CDR2 are SGHTA and FQGNSA. CDR3 in amino acids: CASSQDRASANQYF. In DNA form, the CDR3 reads TGTGCCAGCAGCCAAGACAGGGCCTCAGCGAACCAGTACTTC.

The chain has TRBV4-2 and TRBJ2-2; a weak D match, TRBD1 (6 bases). Germline V gene data show CDR1 as LGHNA and CDR2 as YNFKEQ. The CDR3 contains 16 residues. The germline V and J ends were trimmed by 3 bases and 0 bases, with 11 bases remaining between them. For the CDR3, the DNA is TGTGCCAGCAGCCACCCCGGGACACCGAACACCGGGGAGCTGTTTTTT. This translates into CASSHPGTPNTGELFF.

This chain joins TRBV4-2 and TRBJ2-7; 8 bases line up with TRBD1. The V and J ends lost 1 base and 5 bases, in that order; junction bases with no gene match: 10. The CDR3 totals 16 residues. In germline, CDR1 is LGHNA, CDR2 YNFKEQ. Here the CDR3 DNA reads TGTGCCAGCAGCCAAGGAGGTGGAGGACAGGGCCACGAGCAGTACTTC. Amino acids: CASSQGGGGQGHEQYF.

The rearrangement links TRBV9 to TRBJ1-3; 11 bases align to TRBD1. The CDR3 is 16 residues long. Germline CDR1 reads SGDLS; CDR2 reads YYNGEE. V lost 4 bases and J lost 2; bases outside the gene matches: 5. CDR3 protein: CASSPGQGAPGNTIYF. The CDR3 DNA sequence: TGTGCCAGCAGCCCAGGACAGGGGGCGCCTGGAAACACCATATATTTT. Full variable domain (rest looked up from reference TRBV9 and TRBJ1-3): DSGVTQTPKHLITATGQRVTLRCSPRSGDLSVYWYQQSLDQGLQFLIQYYNGEERAKGNILERFSAQQFPDLHSELNLSSLELGDSALYFCASSPGQGAPGNTIYFGEGSWLTVV.

This clone showed up just a few times. J is TRBJ2-1 and V is TRBV7-3, with 9 nucleotides matching TRBD2. The ends lost 4 bases at V and 9 bases at J; junction bases unmatched: 10. The germline gives CDR1 SGHTA, CDR2 FQGTGA. The CDR3 covers 15 residues. The CDR3 loop is CASSSPGRGGAEQFF. CDR3 coding DNA: TGTGCCAGCAGCTCCCCGGGGCGGGGGGGCGCTGAGCAGTTCTTC.

The chain carries TRBV14 and TRBJ2-3, with D perhaps matching TRBD1 (6 bases). CDR1 is SGHDN, CDR2 FVKESK, per germline. Trimming took 1 base from V and 9 from J, leaving 32 bases between them. The CDR3 has 20 amino acids. The CDR3 is CASSQGGPKPKLALKETQYF. The DNA for the CDR3 is TGTGCCAGCAGCCAAGGGGGGCCAAAACCCAAGTTGGCCCTGAAGGAGACGCAGTATTTT. Complete variable domain (other parts from reference TRBV14 and TRBJ2-3): EAGVTQFPSHSVIEKGQTVTLRCDPISGHDNLYWYRRVMGKEIKFLLHFVKESKQDESGMPNNRFLAERTGGTYSTLKVQPAELEDSGVYFCASSQGGPKPKLALKETQYFGPGTRLTVL.

This clone was counted once. The J gene is TRBJ1-4, the V gene TRBV5-1; D is unresolved. The CDR3 is 17 residues long. V lost 0 bases and J lost 2, with 14 bases in between. Germline V gene data show CDR1 as SGHRS and CDR2 as YFSETQ. This CDR3 reads CASSLGLGVGTNEKLFF. The CDR3 DNA sequence: TGCGCCAGCAGCTTGGGTTTAGGCGTCGGGACTAATGAAAAACTGTTTTTT.

V and J are TRBV5-1 and TRBJ2-2; D not resolved. Trimming left V 0 bases short and J 0 bases short, with 9 bases between. The CDR3 has 16 residues. Looked up from germline, CDR1 is SGHRS and CDR2 is YFSETQ. The CDR3 DNA reads as TGCGCCAGCAGCTTGGGGCAGCGCGCGAACACCGGGGAGCTGTTTTTT. This encodes CASSLGQRANTGELFF. The entire variable domain, with the rest obtained from reference TRBV5-1 and TRBJ2-2, is as follows: KAGVTQTPRYLIKTRGQQVTLSCSPISGHRSVSWYQQTPGQGLQFLFEYFSETQRNKGNFPGRFSGRQFSNSRSEMNVSTLELGDSALYLCASSLGQRANTGELFFGEGSRLTVL.

This clone was detected once. This chain joins TRBV2 and TRBJ1-4; D is perhaps TRBD1 (6 bases). This CDR3 has 16 residues. V lost 6 bases and J 4 bases, leaving 18 bases between the germline ends. Germline V gene lookup returns CDR1 SNHLY and CDR2 FYNNEI. DNA of the CDR3: TGTGCCAGCAGGGACCGAAGGGGACAACGTAATGAAAAACTGTTTTTT. Protein product: CASRDRRGQRNEKLFF.

V is TRBV6-2 or TRBV6-3 and J is TRBJ1-2, with 7 bases aligning to TRBD1. Germline CDR1 is MNHEY and CDR2 is SVGEGT. With V trimmed by 5 bases and J by 3 bases, 3 bases remained unmatched. There are 13 residues in the CDR3. The CDR3 DNA reads as TGTGCCAGCAGTGATCAGGGGGACTATGGCTACACCTTC. Amino acids: CASSDQGDYGYTF.

The chain carries TRBV27 and TRBJ1-1; TRBD1 matches 7 bases. CDR3 length equals 12 residues. The V and J ends lost 9 bases and 3 bases, in that order; junction bases with no gene match: 4. From germline, CDR1 is MNHEY and CDR2 SMNVEV (reference sequence). The CDR3 DNA reads as TGTGCCAGTTCGACAGGGCACACTGAAGCTTTCTTT. Residues: CASSTGHTEAFF.

The rearrangement links TRBV5-8 to TRBJ1-5; perhaps TRBD1 as D (6 bases). Germline lookup yields CDR1 SGHTS and CDR2 YDEGEE. The V and J ends lost 4 bases and 6 bases respectively, with 20 bases between them. CDR3 length: 16 amino acids. CDR3 in amino acids: CASSPRGRGGGQPQHF. DNA of the CDR3: TGTGCCAGCAGCCCGAGGGGGAGGGGAGGGGGTCAGCCCCAGCATTTT. The variable domain in full, completed from reference TRBV5-8 and TRBJ1-5, reads EAGVTQSPTHLIKTRGQQATLRCSPISGHTSVYWYQQALGLGLQFLLWYDEGEERNRGNFPPRFSGRQFPNYSSELNVNALELEDSALYLCASSPRGRGGGQPQHFGDGTRLSIL.

This clone was observed once. This rearrangement joins TRBV7-9 to TRBJ1-6; TRBD1 aligns across 7 bases. Unmatched junction bases numbered 9, after V lost 4 bases and J lost 3 bases. CDR1 and CDR2 from the germline V gene are SEHNR and FQNEAQ (reference sequence). The CDR3 is made up of 17 amino acids. The chain's CDR3 is CASSSPQGQNYNSPLHF. CDR3 sequence (DNA): TGTGCCAGCAGCTCCCCTCAGGGACAGAACTATAATTCACCCCTCCACTTT. Drawing the rest from reference TRBV7-9 and TRBJ1-6, the complete variable domain is DTGVSQNPRHKITKRGQNVTFRCDPISEHNRLYWYRQTLGQGPEFLTYFQNEAQLEKSRLLSDRFSAERPKGSFSTLEIQRTEQGDSAMYLCASSSPQGQNYNSPLHFGNGTRLTVT.

CDR3 DNA: TGTGCCAGCAGCGAGCAAGGACTCCTCGGCTACACCTTC. Its protein product is CASSEQGLLGYTF. This chain uses TRBV11-2 with TRBJ1-2; no firm D call. The CDR3 loop spans 13 amino acids. Germline V lookup: CDR1 SGHAT, CDR2 FQNNGV. Trimming stripped 5 bases from V and 8 bases from J, with 15 bases between.

V gene TRBV11-3 combines with J gene TRBJ2-1, with 10 bases fitting TRBD2. With 5 bases clipped from V and 3 bases from J, the junction kept 4 bases outside the gene matches. From germline, CDR1 is SGHNT and CDR2 YENEEA. The length of the CDR3 is 15 residues. CDR3 nucleotide sequence: TGTGCCAGCAGCGCTATAGCGGGGGGCTACAATGAGCAGTTCTTC. It encodes CASSAIAGGYNEQFF.

The chain combines TRBV10-3 with TRBJ2-5; D is ambiguous. The CDR3 spans 12 residues. Trimming cost V 3 bases and J 2 bases, with 4 bases left between them. CDR1 and CDR2 from the germline V gene are ENHRY and SYGVKD. CDR3 protein: CAISEQQETQYF. DNA of the CDR3: TGTGCCATCAGTGAACAGCAAGAGACCCAGTACTTC.